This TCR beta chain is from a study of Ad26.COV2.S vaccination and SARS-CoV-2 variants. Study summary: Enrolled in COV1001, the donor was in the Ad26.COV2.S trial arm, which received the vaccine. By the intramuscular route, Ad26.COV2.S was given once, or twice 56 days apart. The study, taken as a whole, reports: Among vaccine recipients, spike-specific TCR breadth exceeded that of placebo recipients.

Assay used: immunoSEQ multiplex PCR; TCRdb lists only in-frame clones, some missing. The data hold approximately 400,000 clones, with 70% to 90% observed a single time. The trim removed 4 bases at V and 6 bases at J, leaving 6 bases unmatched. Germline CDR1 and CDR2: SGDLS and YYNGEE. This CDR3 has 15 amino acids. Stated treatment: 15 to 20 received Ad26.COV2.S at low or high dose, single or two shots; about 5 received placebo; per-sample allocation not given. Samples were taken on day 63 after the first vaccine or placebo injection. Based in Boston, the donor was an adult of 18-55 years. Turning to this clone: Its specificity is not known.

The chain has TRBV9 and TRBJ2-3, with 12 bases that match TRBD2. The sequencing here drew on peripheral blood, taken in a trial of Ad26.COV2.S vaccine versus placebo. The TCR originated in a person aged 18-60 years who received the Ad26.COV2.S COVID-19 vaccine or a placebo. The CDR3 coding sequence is TGTGCCAGCAGCTACAGACTAGCGGGAGTGGATACGCAGTATTTT. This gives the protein CASSYRLAGVDTQYF.